Listed below are T cell receptor beta chains from one sample, sequenced in a study of cytomegalovirus exposure and HLA in healthy donors. Clones were sequenced by immunoSEQ multiplex PCR, and TCRdb holds only the in-frame ones, with some missing. This sample's clone table lists some 200,000 clones. Sequenced material: PBMCs. These receptors came from a man aged 30 to 39 in good health and CMV-seronegative. The CDR3 runs from the conserved cysteine through the conserved F or W. Each record gives: V gene, D gene, J gene, CDR3 DNA, CDR3 protein. D genes are given only for firm matches.

V gene: TRBV28
D gene: TRBD2
J gene: TRBJ2-5
CDR3 DNA: TGTGCCAGCAGCTCTGGGGAGGGTTTCAAAGAGACCCAGTACTTC
CDR3 protein: CASSSGEGFKETQYF

V gene: TRBV6-1
D gene: NA
J gene: TRBJ2-7
CDR3 DNA: TGTGCCAGCAGTGAGAATAGCGAGTCCGAGCAGTACTTC
CDR3 protein: CASSENSESEQYF

V gene: TRBV6-1
D gene: TRBD2
J gene: TRBJ2-3
CDR3 DNA: TGTGCCAGCATATTAGCGGGGATACGTACAGATACGCAGTATTTT
CDR3 protein: CASILAGIRTDTQYF

V gene: TRBV7-6
D gene: TRBD2
J gene: TRBJ2-2
CDR3 DNA: TGTGCCAGCAGCAGAGACCGGACTAGCGGGAGTGCCGGGGAGCTGTTTTTT
CDR3 protein: CASSRDRTSGSAGELFF

V gene: TRBV11-3
D gene: NA
J gene: TRBJ2-1
CDR3 DNA: TGTGCCAGCAGCTTAGAGGGTAGCGGCTCCTACAATGAGCAGTTCTTC
CDR3 protein: CASSLEGSGSYNEQFF

V gene: TRBV9
D gene: TRBD1
J gene: TRBJ2-2
CDR3 DNA: TGTGCCAGCAGCGTCTTGGGGACAGGGCCCGGGGAGCTGTTTTTT
CDR3 protein: CASSVLGTGPGELFF

V gene: TRBV7-8
D gene: NA
J gene: TRBJ2-7
CDR3 DNA: TGTGCCAGCAGCTTAGACGAGCGCCTGAATTCCTACGAGCAGTACTTC
CDR3 protein: CASSLDERLNSYEQYF

V gene: TRBV6-5
D gene: NA
J gene: TRBJ1-1
CDR3 DNA: TGTGCCAGCACATCCATTAACACTGAAGCTTTCTTT
CDR3 protein: CASTSINTEAFF

V gene: TRBV25-1
D gene: NA
J gene: TRBJ2-7
CDR3 DNA: TGTGCCAGCAGTTGGGAGCGCGGGGAGCAGTACTTC
CDR3 protein: CASSWERGEQYF

V gene: TRBV29-1
D gene: TRBD1
J gene: TRBJ1-2
CDR3 DNA: TGCAGCGTTCAGAAGGGGCTTATTCGGGACAGGACTAACTATGGCTACACCTTC
CDR3 protein: CSVQKGLIRDRTNYGYTF

V gene: TRBV10-3
D gene: TRBD2
J gene: TRBJ2-1
CDR3 DNA: TGTGCCATCAGTGAGCAGTTGCGGGAGTACAATGAGCAGTTCTTC
CDR3 protein: CAISEQLREYNEQFF

V gene: TRBV20-1
D gene: NA
J gene: TRBJ1-5
CDR3 DNA: TGCAGTGCTGCCGGGCAGCCCCAGCATTTT
CDR3 protein: CSAAGQPQHF

V gene: TRBV10-1
D gene: NA
J gene: TRBJ1-1
CDR3 DNA: TGCGCCAGCAGTGCTTTTGAGGGAAGGAACACTGAAGCTTTCTTT
CDR3 protein: CASSAFEGRNTEAFF

V gene: TRBV4-1
D gene: NA
J gene: TRBJ1-6
CDR3 DNA: TGCGCCAGCAGCCCCCGACTCACGACAGATCGGTTTTCACCCCTCCACTTT
CDR3 protein: CASSPRLTTDRFSPLHF

V gene: TRBV6-5
D gene: NA
J gene: TRBJ2-5
CDR3 DNA: TGTGCCAGCAGTTACTCGGCAGGGGGGACTGAGACCCAGTACTTC
CDR3 protein: CASSYSAGGTETQYF

V gene: TRBV4-1
D gene: NA
J gene: TRBJ1-4
CDR3 DNA: TGCGCCAGCAGCCAAGATCGCTCCGAGGGTGAAAAACTGTTTTTT
CDR3 protein: CASSQDRSEGEKLFF

V gene: TRBV27
D gene: TRBD2
J gene: TRBJ2-1
CDR3 DNA: TGTGCCAGCAGTTTGCCGGGACTAGCGGGAGTTGTTGAGCAGTTCTTC
CDR3 protein: CASSLPGLAGVVEQFF

V gene: TRBV9
D gene: TRBD2
J gene: TRBJ2-7
CDR3 DNA: TGTGCCAGCAGCGCCCAGGGGACTAGCGGTGCCTACGAGCAGTACTTC
CDR3 protein: CASSAQGTSGAYEQYF

V gene: TRBV6-6
D gene: NA
J gene: TRBJ1-1
CDR3 DNA: TGTGCCAGCAGTTCTCCGGGCCAAGGGGACACTGAAGCTTTCTTT
CDR3 protein: CASSSPGQGDTEAFF

V gene: TRBV29-1
D gene: NA
J gene: TRBJ2-7
CDR3 DNA: TGCAGCTCCGTGGCAGGTCCCTCCTACGAGCAGTACTTC
CDR3 protein: CSSVAGPSYEQYF

V gene: TRBV5-1
D gene: TRBD1
J gene: TRBJ2-3
CDR3 DNA: TGCGCCAGCAGCTCCCAAACAGGGGTCGTCACAGATACGCAGTATTTT
CDR3 protein: CASSSQTGVVTDTQYF

V gene: TRBV18
D gene: TRBD1
J gene: TRBJ2-7
CDR3 DNA: TGTGCCAGCTCACCTCCGGGACAGGGACATACCTACGAGCAGTACTTC
CDR3 protein: CASSPPGQGHTYEQYF

V gene: TRBV7-2
D gene: NA
J gene: TRBJ2-1
CDR3 DNA: TGTGCCAGCAGCTTAGCGGGGGGAACCTACAATGAGCAGTTCTTC
CDR3 protein: CASSLAGGTYNEQFF

V gene: TRBV30
D gene: TRBD2
J gene: TRBJ2-7
CDR3 DNA: TGTGCCTGGAGTGGGTACGCGGGACTAGATTTTTACGAGCAGTACTTC
CDR3 protein: CAWSGYAGLDFYEQYF

V gene: TRBV6-5
D gene: NA
J gene: TRBJ2-7
CDR3 DNA: TGTGCCAGCAGTTACGGGGGGGGCCCAGCCTACGAGCAGTACTTC
CDR3 protein: CASSYGGGPAYEQYF

V gene: TRBV5-4
D gene: NA
J gene: TRBJ1-4
CDR3 DNA: TGTGCCAGCAGCTCTACAGGTGGTGAAAAACTGTTTTTT
CDR3 protein: CASSSTGGEKLFF

V gene: TRBV27
D gene: TRBD2
J gene: TRBJ2-7
CDR3 DNA: TGTGCCAGCAGTTCAGTAGCGGGAGGGGAGACCGAGCAGTACTTC
CDR3 protein: CASSSVAGGETEQYF

V gene: TRBV29-1
D gene: NA
J gene: TRBJ2-2
CDR3 DNA: TGCAGCGTTGAAGTTTCCAGTGCTGGGGAGCTGTTTTTT
CDR3 protein: CSVEVSSAGELFF

V gene: TRBV11-2
D gene: TRBD1
J gene: TRBJ1-1
CDR3 DNA: TGTGCCAGCATCCCGGGACAGGCGAACACTGAAGCTTTCTTT
CDR3 protein: CASIPGQANTEAFF

V gene: TRBV28
D gene: NA
J gene: TRBJ1-1
CDR3 DNA: TGTGCCAGCAGTGTCAGGGGAAGTGAAGCTTTCTTT
CDR3 protein: CASSVRGSEAFF

V gene: TRBV10-3
D gene: TRBD2
J gene: TRBJ2-7
CDR3 DNA: TGTGCCATCAGTGAGTCGTCGGGGCTAGCGGGAGGGGTTTACGAGCAGTACTTC
CDR3 protein: CAISESSGLAGGVYEQYF

V gene: TRBV28
D gene: TRBD2
J gene: TRBJ2-3
CDR3 DNA: TGTGCCAGCAGTTTTACTAGCGGGATCCTCCTTACGCAGTATTTT
CDR3 protein: CASSFTSGILLTQYF

V gene: TRBV6-1
D gene: TRBD1
J gene: TRBJ1-2
CDR3 DNA: TGTGCCAGCAGTGAGTGGGGACAGGGGCTCAACTATGGCTACACCTTC
CDR3 protein: CASSEWGQGLNYGYTF

V gene: TRBV10-2
D gene: TRBD2
J gene: TRBJ2-1
CDR3 DNA: TGCGCCAGCAGGCTAGCGGGAGGGCCGGGTGAGCAGTTCTTC
CDR3 protein: CASRLAGGPGEQFF

V gene: TRBV7-9
D gene: NA
J gene: TRBJ1-2
CDR3 DNA: TGTGCCAGCAGCCCCGTTGCGAGCTATGGCTACACCTTC
CDR3 protein: CASSPVASYGYTF

V gene: TRBV27
D gene: TRBD2
J gene: TRBJ2-1
CDR3 DNA: TGTGCCAGCAGTTTATCCCAAGGGACTAGCGGGAGGGCGTATTGGGATGAGCAGTTCTTC
CDR3 protein: CASSLSQGTSGRAYWDEQFF

V gene: TRBV5-1
D gene: TRBD2
J gene: TRBJ2-3
CDR3 DNA: TGCGCCAGCAGCTCGGGACTAGCGGGGGGTGTCTCAATCGCAGATACGCAGTATTTT
CDR3 protein: CASSSGLAGGVSIADTQYF

V gene: TRBV29-1
D gene: NA
J gene: TRBJ2-1
CDR3 DNA: TGCAGCGTTGAGAAACAGCAAAATGAGCAGTTCTTC
CDR3 protein: CSVEKQQNEQFF

V gene: TRBV2
D gene: NA
J gene: TRBJ1-5
CDR3 DNA: TGTGCCAGCAGTAGGACAGCGAACAATCAGCCCCAGCATTTT
CDR3 protein: CASSRTANNQPQHF

V gene: TRBV7-2
D gene: NA
J gene: TRBJ1-4
CDR3 DNA: TGTGCCAGCAGCTTAGGGCAGGGTTTGGGTGAAAAACTGTTTTTT
CDR3 protein: CASSLGQGLGEKLFF

V gene: TRBV13
D gene: NA
J gene: TRBJ1-3
CDR3 DNA: TGTGCCAGCAGCTTACTAGGCTTCCTAGCCTCTGGAAACACCATATATTTT
CDR3 protein: CASSLLGFLASGNTIYF

V gene: TRBV19
D gene: NA
J gene: TRBJ1-4
CDR3 DNA: TGTGCCAGTAGTATTATATGGGGCGAGTGGACTAATGAAAAACTGTTTTTT
CDR3 protein: CASSIIWGEWTNEKLFF